The rows below give T cell receptor beta chains drawn from one sample of a study of human T cells and chemical hapten exposure. One entry per CDR3 protein results from TCRdb running MiXCR on the RACE reads. The data contain about 260,000 distinct CDR3 sequences, about 9% of them singletons. The material sequenced was whole blood, taken in connection with sensitization to the hapten diphenylcyclopropenone (DPC). These receptors were obtained from a woman aged 40 to 50 with alopecia areata. Some clones in this sample may be carry-over from other donors' samples. Each CDR3 is given with its conserved first and last residue.

TRBJ2-5 | TRBV10-3 | CATSGGGLQETQYF
TRBJ1-2 | TRBV12-3/TRBV12-4 | CASSFWPLGTQSNYGYTF
TRBJ2-2 | TRBV4-3 | CASSQDADPGELFF
TRBJ1-1 | TRBV7-6 | CASSLGVGDRTMMNTEAFF
TRBJ2-6 | TRBV5-1 | CASSPGPGGTNVLTF
TRBJ2-7 | TRBV3-1 | CASSQGTRSEQYF
TRBJ2-5 | TRBV28 | CASSFGGGETQYF
TRBJ2-7 | TRBV28 | CASSLSGTGESGEQYF
TRBJ2-7 | TRBV5-4 | CASSTTGGGSYEQYF
TRBJ1-6 | TRBV28 | CASSPGQTSYNSPLHF
TRBJ1-4 | TRBV6-2/TRBV6-3 | CASRTELGEKLFF
TRBJ2-7 | TRBV5-6 | CASSVSGTEQYF
TRBJ2-3 | TRBV4-1 | CASSQALAGGITDTQYF
TRBJ1-1 | TRBV6-1 | CASSKDGTGVTEAFF
TRBJ1-3 | TRBV7-2 | CASSLNGGRFSGNTIYF
TRBJ2-7 | TRBV27 | CASSFKRETEQYF
TRBJ2-3 | TRBV12-3/TRBV12-4 | CASSLARSGRARYF
TRBJ2-7 | TRBV24-1 | CATSAGEDYEQYF
TRBJ2-7 | TRBV28 | CASSLVEAGEGEQYF
TRBJ1-5 | TRBV7-2 | CASSLIGPVGLGNQPQHF
TRBJ2-7 | TRBV20-1 | CSAKGTSGRPYEQYF
TRBJ2-1 | TRBV24-1 | CATSDLKRDTSSYNEQFF
TRBJ2-5 | TRBV29-1 | CSVEDYLLFQETQYF
TRBJ2-3 | TRBV28 | CASSFQTGSTDTQYF
TRBJ2-3 | TRBV4-3 | CASSQGHYGRVMADTQYF
TRBJ2-7 | TRBV6-2/TRBV6-3 | CASSYLGQAYEQYF
TRBJ2-2 | TRBV27 | CASSLLGAEREGTGELFF
TRBJ1-5 | TRBV3-1 | CASSQGTDSNQPQHF
TRBJ1-2 | TRBV28 | CASSSPGFWYGYTF
TRBJ2-1 | TRBV18 | CASQGLASNNEQFF
TRBJ1-4 | TRBV5-1 | CASSTGTLPKNEKLFF
TRBJ2-1 | TRBV20-1 | CSAHDPSYLNEQFF
TRBJ2-5 | TRBV6-1 | CASRLPGQGQETQYF
TRBJ2-3 | TRBV29-1 | CSTQIGQEADTQYF
TRBJ1-2 | TRBV28 | CASRLGQLYGYTF
TRBJ2-1 | TRBV10-1 | CASSEEAIISYNEQFF
TRBJ2-5 | TRBV4-1 | CASSQDQQGKTQYF
TRBJ1-1 | TRBV6-6 | CASSSPGQKNTEAFF
TRBJ1-1 | TRBV5-1 | CASSLQGGDTEAFF
TRBJ2-7 | TRBV12-3/TRBV12-4 | CASSPPIGTGWVEQYF
TRBJ1-5 | TRBV6-2/TRBV6-3 | CASSHRLQPQHF
TRBJ2-1 | TRBV20-1 | CSAPRTTGGAFGNEQFF
TRBJ2-7 | TRBV12-3/TRBV12-4 | CASSLEGTHEQYF
TRBJ1-2 | TRBV9 | CASSVGVEGGQYGYTF
TRBJ1-5 | TRBV18 | CASSPQQGPQPQHF
TRBJ1-2 | TRBV4-2 | CASSQAEGGRGSGYTF